Following are 22 T cell receptor beta chains from one sample sequenced in a study of beta chain features in type 1 diabetes. The sequenced template was cDNA made from the entire isolated RNA. Generated by immunoSEQ multiplex PCR, the TCRdb table keeps only in-frame clones and is missing some. The sample includes fewer than 350,000 clones, around a fifth seen only once; the top ten take approximately 0.046%. The material sequenced was naive CD4+ T cells from blood. The origin of the receptors is a woman aged 18-29 years in good health.

The chain employs TRBV30 and TRBJ2-6; 7 nucleotides line up with TRBD2. Trimming took 8 bases from V and 1 from J; bases not matched to a gene: 8. The CDR3 totals 15 residues. Germline CDR1 reads GTSNPN; CDR2 reads SVGIG (reference sequence). The CDR3 sequence: CAGLRRGSGANVLTF. The CDR3 nucleotides read TGTGCCGGACTCAGGCGGGGGTCTGGGGCCAACGTCCTGACTTTC.

The chain recombines TRBV2 with TRBJ2-7, with TRBD2 matching 7 bases. Germline V CDR1 and CDR2: SNHLY, FYNNEI. With 1 base clipped from V and 3 bases from J, the junction kept 9 bases outside the gene matches. The CDR3 contains 16 residues. As DNA, the CDR3 is TGTGCCAGCAGTGAAGACCCCCAGGCGGGGGTCTACGAGCAGTACTTC. This translates into CASSEDPQAGVYEQYF.

This chain links TRBV29-1 with TRBJ2-7, with TRBD1 identical over 11 bases. Germline CDR1 SQVTM, CDR2 ANQGSEA. V was clipped by 2 bases and J by 5 bases; unmatched bases: 2. The CDR3 has 13 residues. The CDR3 is CSVERTGGDEQYF. CDR3 nucleotide sequence: TGCAGCGTTGAACGGACAGGGGGCGACGAGCAGTACTTC.

This clone was picked up a small number of times. The V gene is TRBV4-2, the J gene TRBJ1-3; D is unclear. V lost 0 bases and J lost 0, with 9 bases in between. The length of the CDR3 is 16 residues. Germline loops: CDR1 LGHNA, CDR2 YNFKEQ. CDR3 sequence: CASSQDSVDSGNTIYF. Here the CDR3 DNA reads TGTGCCAGCAGCCAAGATTCGGTAGACTCTGGAAACACCATATATTTT.

This clone was detected only a few times. The chain uses TRBV4-1 and TRBJ2-3; 12 bases line up with TRBD2. There are 18 residues in the CDR3. Unmatched junction bases numbered 5, after V lost 1 base and J lost 0 bases. CDR1 and CDR2 (germline): MGHRA, YSYEKL. CDR3 region: CASSQVTSGRSSTDTQYF. In DNA, the CDR3 is TGCGCCAGCAGCCAAGTTACTAGCGGGAGGAGTAGCACAGATACGCAGTATTTT.

This clone has just a few counts. The chain uses TRBV12-5 and TRBJ1-4, with D possibly being TRBD1 (6 bases). This CDR3 region has 13 residues. The germline V and J ends were trimmed by 3 bases and 8 bases, with 10 bases remaining between them. Germline lookup yields CDR1 LGHNT and CDR2 FRNRAP. CDR3 in amino acids: CASGFRGGEKLFF. The CDR3 nucleotides are TGTGCTAGTGGTTTCAGGGGAGGGGAAAAACTGTTTTTT.

The chain couples TRBV6-5 to TRBJ2-7; 11 positions agree with TRBD1. This CDR3 comprises 15 residues. The germline gives CDR1 MNHEY, CDR2 SVGAGI. V was clipped by 5 bases and J by 4 bases; unmatched bases: 7. This CDR3 reads CASSQPGTGGYEQYF. CDR3 in DNA: TGTGCCAGCAGTCAACCCGGGACAGGGGGGTACGAGCAGTACTTC.

The V gene is TRBV5-6, the J gene TRBJ2-1, with 7 bases matching TRBD2. J gave up 1 base and V 0 bases, and 4 bases lay outside the gene matches. CDR3 length: 16 residues. Per germline, CDR1 SGHDT and CDR2 YYEEEE. The chain's CDR3 is CASSLGLAASYNEQFF. DNA of the CDR3: TGTGCCAGCAGCTTGGGGCTAGCGGCTTCCTACAATGAGCAGTTCTTC.

This clone was recorded a few times. The chain links TRBV28 to TRBJ2-7; TRBD1 is a possible D gene (5 bases). CDR1 and CDR2 from the germline V gene are MDHEN and SYDVKM. Deletions cut 5 bases from V and 1 base from J, with 12 bases between. The CDR3 covers 14 residues. The CDR3 bases are TGTGCCAGCAGTCAAACGACAGTTTCCTACGAGCAGTACTTC. It translates to CASSQTTVSYEQYF.

V usage is TRBV5-4 and J usage is TRBJ1-1, with D tentatively TRBD1 (5 bases). The length of the CDR3 is 12 residues. Trimming left V 3 bases short and J 5 bases short, with 8 bases between. The germline V gene encodes CDR1 SGHNT and CDR2 YYREEE (reference sequence). CDR3 loop: CASSSRGTEAFF. The CDR3 DNA reads TGTGCCAGCAGCTCAAGGGGTACTGAAGCTTTCTTT.

A few counts support this clone. The J gene is TRBJ2-3, the V gene TRBV27, with D perhaps TRBD2 (6 bases). Germline-derived CDR1 and CDR2 are MNHEY and SMNVEV (reference sequence). Between the trimmed V and J ends, which lost 8 bases and 4 bases, there was a span of 13 bases. The length of the CDR3 is 13 residues. The CDR3 sequence is CASGGVESDTQYF. The CDR3 DNA sequence: TGTGCCAGCGGAGGGGTGGAATCAGATACGCAGTATTTT.

There are a few counts of this clone. This sequence joins TRBV11-2 and TRBJ2-6, with D possibly being TRBD1 (6 bases). The CDR3 totals 18 residues. V was pared by 4 bases and J by 5 bases, with 21 bases between. CDR1 and CDR2 from the germline V gene are SGHAT and FQNNGV. The CDR3, as DNA: TGTGCCAGCAGCTCGGTCCGGGACATCCATCTCTGGGCCAACGTCCTGACTTTC. It encodes CASSSVRDIHLWANVLTF.

In its sample, this clone was seen a few times. The V gene is TRBV29-1, the J gene TRBJ2-1; D is undetermined. Germline V lookup: CDR1 SQVTM, CDR2 ANQGSEA. This CDR3 region has 13 residues. The V end lost 5 bases, the J end lost 1 base, and 9 bases lay between the germline ends. The CDR3 DNA follows: TGCAGCGTTTCGAGTGATTCCTACAATGAGCAGTTCTTC. Protein product: CSVSSDSYNEQFF.

Comment on this clone: Within the sample, other DNA sequences also encode this same CDR3. V and J are TRBV29-1 and TRBJ1-1; 7 nucleotides match TRBD1. The CDR3 has 13 amino acids. Per the germline V gene, CDR1 is SQVTM and CDR2 is ANQGSEA. Trimming cost V 4 bases and J 1 base; bases outside gene matches: 3. CDR3: CSVGQGGNTEAFF. The CDR3 DNA is TGCAGCGTTGGACAGGGCGGGAACACTGAAGCTTTCTTT.

This clone was found a few times. V usage is TRBV5-6 and J usage is TRBJ1-1; D possibly corresponds to TRBD1 (5 bases). The CDR3 consists of 15 residues. Germline V gene sequence: CDR1 SGHDT, CDR2 YYEEEE. Trimming shortened V by 4 bases and J by 2 bases, and 15 bases separated the two germline ends. This chain's CDR3 is CASSPNPTDNTEAFF. CDR3 nucleotides: TGTGCCAGCAGCCCAAACCCGACAGACAACACTGAAGCTTTCTTT.

This clone turned up a few times. The chain uses TRBV30 and TRBJ1-6; D unresolved. The CDR3 is 13 residues long. CDR1 GTSNPN and CDR2 SVGIG come from the germline V gene (reference sequence). V lost 1 base, J lost 6 bases, and 7 bases lay in between. The CDR3: CAWSAGINSPLHF. The CDR3 DNA reads as TGTGCCTGGAGTGCCGGGATTAATTCACCCCTCCACTTT.

This clone has only a few counts. V usage is TRBV4-2 and J usage is TRBJ2-2; D remains unclear. CDR3 length: 15 residues. CDR1 is LGHNA and CDR2 is YNFKEQ in the germline V gene. Deletions cut 1 base from V and 6 bases from J, with 12 bases between. The CDR3 reads CASSQGKRSSGELFF. The CDR3 nucleotides read TGTGCCAGCAGCCAAGGAAAGAGAAGCTCCGGGGAGCTGTTTTTT.

This clone has more than one count but fewer than ten. This chain joins TRBV30 and TRBJ2-5; D is perhaps TRBD1 (5 bases). V was pared by 2 bases and J by 5 bases, with 6 bases between. The CDR3 has 11 amino acids. Germline-derived CDR1 and CDR2 are GTSNPN and SVGIG (reference sequence). CDR3 residues: CAWSPGETQYF. The CDR3 nucleotides are TGTGCCTGGAGTCCAGGGGAGACCCAGTACTTC.

This clone has more than one count but fewer than ten. The V and J genes are TRBV6-6 and TRBJ1-2, with D possibly being TRBD1 (6 bases). Germline CDR1 MNHNY, CDR2 SVGAGI (reference sequence). The CDR3 sequence is 14 residues long. Trimming cost V 6 bases and J 2 bases, with 13 bases left between them. The CDR3 loop reads CASSPQGTNYGYTF. Here the CDR3 DNA reads TGTGCCAGCAGCCCTCAGGGGACGAACTATGGCTACACCTTC.

This clone was found a few times. The CDR3, as DNA: TGTGCCAGCAGCTTGGGTAGTGGGCTCTCGTACGAGCAGTACTTC. Translated: CASSLGSGLSYEQYF. The chain is built from TRBV5-4 and TRBJ2-7; D unclear. Trimming cost V 0 bases and J 4 bases, with 14 bases left between them. Germline V lookup: CDR1 SGHNT, CDR2 YYREEE (reference sequence). The CDR3 contains 15 residues.

The chain uses TRBV7-8 and TRBJ2-1; D ambiguous. V lost 1 base and J lost 0, with 7 bases in between. This CDR3 has 15 amino acids. Germline lookup yields CDR1 SGHVS and CDR2 FQNEAQ. The CDR3 nucleotides are TGTGCCAGCAGCTTAGGGTCCAGCTCCTACAATGAGCAGTTCTTC. It translates to CASSLGSSSYNEQFF.

This chain connects TRBV12-5 to TRBJ2-2; a possible D gene is TRBD1 (6 bases). Germline-derived CDR1 and CDR2 are LGHNT and FRNRAP. The CDR3 totals 16 residues. Trimming left V 2 bases short and J 1 base short, with 11 bases between. CDR3 residues: CASGLSGTKNTGELFF. The CDR3 DNA reads as TGTGCTAGTGGTTTGTCCGGGACAAAGAACACCGGGGAGCTGTTTTTT.